Listed below are T cell receptor beta chains from one sample, sequenced in a study of blood T cell repertoires in COVID-19. TCRdb keeps only in-frame clones here, not all; method: immunoSEQ multiplex PCR. This table has 270,000 or so clones, roughly 90% appearing once. Sequenced input: peripheral blood. These receptors came from a man in his forties with acute or convalescent COVID-19. The CDR3 runs from the conserved cysteine through the conserved F or W. D genes are given only for firm matches.

J | V | D | CDR3
TRBJ2-3 | TRBV6-6 | TRBD1 | CASSWDRAGTDTQYF
TRBJ2-3 | TRBV30 | TRBD2 | CAWSVQERGSDTQYF
TRBJ2-7 | TRBV6-1 | TRBD2 | CASSEGQGTGLAWREQYF
TRBJ2-1 | TRBV14 | - | CASSHGAYNEQFF
TRBJ1-3 | TRBV6-6 | TRBD1 | CASRIGTASGNTIYF
TRBJ1-4 | TRBV2 | TRBD1 | CASSPGTGGEKLFF
TRBJ2-7 | TRBV4-1 | TRBD1 | CASSPWDRNSYEQYF
TRBJ1-5 | TRBV2 | TRBD1 | CASSGTVNQPQHF
TRBJ1-6 | TRBV6-5 | TRBD1 | CAAGQGQNSPLHF
TRBJ1-5 | TRBV19 | - | CASSIYTQGIAQPQHF
TRBJ2-7 | TRBV2 | - | CATKGDSYEQYF
TRBJ1-1 | TRBV12-3/TRBV12-4 | - | CASRWGNTEAFF
TRBJ2-1 | TRBV11-2 | - | CASSLNGGPLDEQFF
TRBJ1-2 | TRBV6-5 | TRBD1 | CASSTPTMGQYGYTF
TRBJ1-1 | TRBV21-1 | - | CASSKGRVARTSSNTEAFF
TRBJ2-3 | TRBV30 | - | CAWSVGGDSTDTQYF
TRBJ1-1 | TRBV3-1/TRBV3-2 | TRBD1 | CASSLQGAEAFF
TRBJ1-4 | TRBV15 | - | CATSRDPREKLFF
TRBJ2-3 | TRBV24-1 | TRBD1 | CATSVRTGGFTDTQYF
TRBJ2-5 | TRBV6-5 | TRBD1 | CASSYTGARGETQYF
TRBJ2-7 | TRBV6-2/TRBV6-3 | TRBD1 | CASSSLTGYYEQYF
TRBJ1-5 | TRBV11-2 | - | CASSLGFEGESQHF
TRBJ1-1 | TRBV7-2 | TRBD1 | CASSSRQGPNTEAFF
TRBJ2-3 | TRBV6-5 | TRBD2 | CASSLGTRGGDTQYF
TRBJ2-6 | TRBV9 | TRBD1 | CASSMPGQGSVLTF
TRBJ1-2 | TRBV2 | TRBD1 | CASRRQGALDGYTF
TRBJ2-1 | TRBV6-5 | - | CATNRAGAYNEQFF
TRBJ2-7 | TRBV5-1 | - | CASSPQGLSWEQYF
TRBJ1-3 | TRBV11-2 | - | CASSLNPPSSGNTIYF
TRBJ2-3 | TRBV6-1 | TRBD2 | CASSEVGLAGGSSTDTQYF
TRBJ1-6 | TRBV5-1 | - | CASSLTNSLNSPLHF
TRBJ1-2 | TRBV5-4 | - | CASSLQPPDGYTF
TRBJ2-1 | TRBV30 | TRBD2 | CAWNKLAGVINEQFF
TRBJ1-2 | TRBV5-8 | - | CASSLTDSRFGYTF
TRBJ1-1 | TRBV5-4 | - | CASSLRGLRGTEAFF
TRBJ1-1 | TRBV6-5 | - | CASSYSEANTEAFF
TRBJ2-2 | TRBV3-1/TRBV3-2 | - | CASSRDIGGNTGELFF
TRBJ2-7 | TRBV5-6 | - | CASSLLGTYEQYF
TRBJ2-7 | TRBV2 | TRBD1 | CASTVTGGLTEQYF
TRBJ2-6 | TRBV6-5 | - | CASSYSAGSGANVLTF
TRBJ1-6 | TRBV6-6 | TRBD1 | CASSPTGSSSPLHF
TRBJ1-6 | TRBV6-2/TRBV6-3 | TRBD1 | CASSLGQGGNNSPLHF
TRBJ2-1 | TRBV11-3 | TRBD2 | CASSPRLAGGGNEQFF
TRBJ2-3 | TRBV10-3 | - | CAISETAGTGVRSATQYF
TRBJ1-1 | TRBV29-1 | TRBD1 | CSAGQGWGMGTEAFF
TRBJ2-1 | TRBV6-5 | - | CASSSVSGYYNEQFF
TRBJ2-2 | TRBV25-1 | TRBD1 | CASSDHRGYTGELFF
TRBJ1-6 | TRBV20-1 | - | CSASGAWNNSPLHF
TRBJ1-2 | TRBV6-6 | - | CASSSPAGVGGGYTF
TRBJ1-1 | TRBV24-1 | TRBD1 | CATSETGGGSTEAFF
TRBJ2-3 | TRBV5-4 | TRBD1 | CASSPGQGATDTQYF
TRBJ1-6 | TRBV11-2 | TRBD1 | CASSPGGISPLHF